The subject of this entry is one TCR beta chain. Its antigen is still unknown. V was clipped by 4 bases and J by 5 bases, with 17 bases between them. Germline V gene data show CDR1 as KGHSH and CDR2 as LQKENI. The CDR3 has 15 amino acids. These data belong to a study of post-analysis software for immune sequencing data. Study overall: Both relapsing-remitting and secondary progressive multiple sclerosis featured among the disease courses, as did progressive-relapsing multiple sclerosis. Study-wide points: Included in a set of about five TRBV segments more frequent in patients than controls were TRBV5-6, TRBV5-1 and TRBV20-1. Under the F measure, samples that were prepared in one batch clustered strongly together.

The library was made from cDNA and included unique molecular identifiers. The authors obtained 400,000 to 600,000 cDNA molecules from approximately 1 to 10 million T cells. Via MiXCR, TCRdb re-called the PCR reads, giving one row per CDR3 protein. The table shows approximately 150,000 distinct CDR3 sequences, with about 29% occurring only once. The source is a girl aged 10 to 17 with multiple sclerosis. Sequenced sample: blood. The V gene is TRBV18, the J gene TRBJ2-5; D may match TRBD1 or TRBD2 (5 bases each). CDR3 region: CASSLGAVPGETQYF. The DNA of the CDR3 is TGTGCCAGCTCACTCGGGGCAGTCCCGGGGGAGACCCAGTACTTC. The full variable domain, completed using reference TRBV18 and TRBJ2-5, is NAGVMQNPRHLVRRRGQEARLRCSPMKGHSHVYWYRQLPEEGLKFMVYLQKENIIDESGMPKERFSAEFPKEGPSILRIQQVVRGDSAAYFCASSLGAVPGETQYFGPGTRLLVL.